A selection of T cell receptor beta chains follows, all from one sample in a study of blood T cell repertoires in COVID-19. TCRdb keeps only in-frame clones here, not all; method: immunoSEQ multiplex PCR. The data show nearly 60,000 clones, about 85% seen once. The source material was peripheral blood. These receptors were obtained from a man aged 35-49 years with active COVID-19. Both conserved end residues are part of each CDR3. A D gene is named only where the DNA matches it firmly. Only some rows state a clone size, as once, few, many or a class for expanded clones.

DNA,CDR3,D,V,J,size
TGTGCCAGTAGCGGGGAAAGAGGGGCCGGGGAGCTGTTTTTT,CASSGERGAGELFF,TRBD2,TRBV6-5,TRBJ2-2,.
TGCGCCAGCAGCTCCGGGGCGGTGCGGGAACAAGAGACCCAGTACTTC,CASSSGAVREQETQYF,.,TRBV5-1,TRBJ2-5,.
TGTGCCAGCAGTTCGCCGGGACAGGGGTTAGCTGGGGCCAACGTCCTGACTTTC,CASSSPGQGLAGANVLTF,TRBD1,TRBV27,TRBJ2-6,.
TGTGCCAGCAGTTGGCGGGATACGCAGTATTTT,CASSWRDTQYF,.,TRBV12-3/TRBV12-4,TRBJ2-3,.
TGCGCCAGCAGTTCGGACGGGACACAAGAGACCCAGTACTTC,CASSSDGTQETQYF,.,TRBV5-1,TRBJ2-5,.
TGTGCCAGCAGTGACCGCCGCTGGGGGCGTGACTACGAGCAGTACTTC,CASSDRRWGRDYEQYF,.,TRBV6-1,TRBJ2-7,.
TGTGCCAGCAGCTTAGGAGGGACTTTACTCTCCTACGAGCAGTACTTC,CASSLGGTLLSYEQYF,.,TRBV7-9,TRBJ2-7,.
TGTGCCAGCAGGACAGGGGGCTCGTGGTTCTCTGGGGCCAACGTCCTGACTTTC,CASRTGGSWFSGANVLTF,TRBD1,TRBV27,TRBJ2-6,.
TGTGCCAGCAGCCCTCGGACAGGAGAGCCGAATTCACCCCTCCACTTT,CASSPRTGEPNSPLHF,TRBD1,TRBV6-2/TRBV6-3,TRBJ1-6,.
TGCAGTGCCCCATTGAACACTGAAGCTTTCTTT,CSAPLNTEAFF,.,TRBV20-1,TRBJ1-1,.
TGTGCCAGCGACTCAGGGGTGAGAGAGACTGAAGCTTTCTTT,CASDSGVRETEAFF,.,TRBV28,TRBJ1-1,.
TGTGCCAGTACCGCAATCGGGGGAGGAGAAGATACGCAGTATTTT,CASTAIGGGEDTQYF,.,TRBV19,TRBJ2-3,.
TGTGCCAGCAGCTGGGAGGGGACTCCGTACAATGAGCAGTTCTTC,CASSWEGTPYNEQFF,TRBD2,TRBV5-4,TRBJ2-1,.
TGTGCCAGCAGCTTGCGGCGCGGGAGGACTCTTTACGAGCAGTACTTC,CASSLRRGRTLYEQYF,TRBD2,TRBV5-4,TRBJ2-7,.
TGTGCCAGCAGCCCACTAGCAGTTTCTTCCAATGAGCAGTTCTTC,CASSPLAVSSNEQFF,.,TRBV7-8,TRBJ2-1,.
TGCGCCAGCAGCTTTACAGCCTCTGGGGCCAACGTCCTGACTTTC,CASSFTASGANVLTF,.,TRBV5-1,TRBJ2-6,.
TGTGCCAGCAGTTACCCTCCGGGGTACGAGCAGTACTTC,CASSYPPGYEQYF,.,TRBV6-5,TRBJ2-7,few
TGCGCCAGCAGCCCAAGACTTGAAAGGGGTAGGTGGGAAGCTTTCTTT,CASSPRLERGRWEAFF,.,TRBV5-1,TRBJ1-1,few
TGTGCCAGCAGCCGTTTACGTGGACTAGCGGGGAGGGGCACCGGGGAGCTGTTTTTT,CASSRLRGLAGRGTGELFF,TRBD2,TRBV9,TRBJ2-2,.
TGTGCCAGTAGTATAGGACTAGCGGGGTTAAGCACAGATACGCAGTATTTT,CASSIGLAGLSTDTQYF,TRBD2,TRBV19,TRBJ2-3,.
TGTGCCAGCAGCTTAGCTTTGTGGGGCATCGGGGAGCTGTTTTTT,CASSLALWGIGELFF,.,TRBV11-2,TRBJ2-2,.
TGCGCCAGCAGCCCTGAATCAGTGGGACTAGCGGGAGACACAGATACGCAGTATTTT,CASSPESVGLAGDTDTQYF,TRBD2,TRBV5-1,TRBJ2-3,.
TGTGCCAGCAGTTCTAGCGGGAGGTTTTACAATGAGCAGTTCTTC,CASSSSGRFYNEQFF,TRBD2,TRBV11-2,TRBJ2-1,.
TGTGCCAGCAGCCAAGAAATGGCACGGGACAGCGAGCAGTTCTTC,CASSQEMARDSEQFF,TRBD1,TRBV3-1/TRBV3-2,TRBJ2-1,.
TGCGCCAGCAGCCTTACGCGGGCCTTTGAAGCTTTCTTT,CASSLTRAFEAFF,.,TRBV5-1,TRBJ1-1,.
TGTGCCAGCAGCTTAGGGACAGGGGCCACAGATACGCAGTATTTT,CASSLGTGATDTQYF,TRBD1,TRBV11-2,TRBJ2-3,.
TGTGCCAGCAGCGTAATTCCAGATTCCTACGAGCAGTACTTC,CASSVIPDSYEQYF,.,TRBV9,TRBJ2-7,.
TGTGCCAATGGACTAGCGGGAGGATACGAGCAGTACTTC,CANGLAGGYEQYF,TRBD2,TRBV2,TRBJ2-7,.
TGCAGCCAATCGGGCACTGAAGCTTTCTTT,CSQSGTEAFF,.,TRBV29-1,TRBJ1-1,.
TGTGCCAGCTCACTTTCCGGGACAGACGCCTACGAGCAGTACTTC,CASSLSGTDAYEQYF,TRBD1,TRBV18,TRBJ2-7,.
TGCAGCGTTGCGACAGGGGGAAACACTGAAGCTTTCTTT,CSVATGGNTEAFF,TRBD1,TRBV29-1,TRBJ1-1,.